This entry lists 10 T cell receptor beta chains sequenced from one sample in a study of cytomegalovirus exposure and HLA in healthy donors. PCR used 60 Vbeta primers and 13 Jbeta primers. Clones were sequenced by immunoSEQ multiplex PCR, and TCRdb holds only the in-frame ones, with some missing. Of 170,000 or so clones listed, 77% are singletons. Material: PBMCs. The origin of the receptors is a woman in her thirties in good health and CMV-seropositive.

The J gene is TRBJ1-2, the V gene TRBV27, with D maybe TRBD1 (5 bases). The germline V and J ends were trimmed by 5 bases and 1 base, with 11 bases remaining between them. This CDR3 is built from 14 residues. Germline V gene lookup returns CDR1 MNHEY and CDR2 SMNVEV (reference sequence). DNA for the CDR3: TGTGCCAGCAGTCAGGAGGGGATTAACTATGGCTACACCTTC. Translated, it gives CASSQEGINYGYTF.

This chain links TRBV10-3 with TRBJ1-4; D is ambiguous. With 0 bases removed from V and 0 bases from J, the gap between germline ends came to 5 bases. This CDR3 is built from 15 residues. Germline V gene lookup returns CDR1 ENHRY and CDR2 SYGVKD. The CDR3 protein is CAISESSATNEKLFF. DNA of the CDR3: TGTGCCATCAGTGAGTCCAGTGCAACTAATGAAAAACTGTTTTTT.

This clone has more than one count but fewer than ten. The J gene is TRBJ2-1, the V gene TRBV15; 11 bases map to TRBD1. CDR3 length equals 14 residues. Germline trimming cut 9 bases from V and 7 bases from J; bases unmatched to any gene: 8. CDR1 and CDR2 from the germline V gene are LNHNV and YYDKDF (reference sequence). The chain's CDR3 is CATRVGTGGNEQFF. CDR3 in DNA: TGTGCCACAAGAGTTGGGACAGGGGGGAATGAGCAGTTCTTC.

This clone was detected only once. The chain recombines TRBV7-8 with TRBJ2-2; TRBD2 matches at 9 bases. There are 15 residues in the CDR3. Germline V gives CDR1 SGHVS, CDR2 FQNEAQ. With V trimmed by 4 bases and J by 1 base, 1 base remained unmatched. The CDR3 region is CASSSRGGNTGELFF. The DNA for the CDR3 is TGTGCCAGCAGCTCGCGGGGGGGGAACACCGGGGAGCTGTTTTTT.

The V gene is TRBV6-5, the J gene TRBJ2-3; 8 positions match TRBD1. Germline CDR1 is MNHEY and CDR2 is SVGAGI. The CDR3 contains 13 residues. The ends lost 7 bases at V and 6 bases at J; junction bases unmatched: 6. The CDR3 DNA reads TGTGCCAGCAAATCAGGGGGCGCGGATACGCAGTATTTT. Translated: CASKSGGADTQYF.

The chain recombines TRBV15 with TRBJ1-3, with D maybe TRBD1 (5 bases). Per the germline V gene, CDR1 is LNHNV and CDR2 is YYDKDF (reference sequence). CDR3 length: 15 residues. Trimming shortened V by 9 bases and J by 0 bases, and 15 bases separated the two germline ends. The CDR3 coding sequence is TGTGCCACACGTCAGGCGGGGGGCTCTGGAAACACCATATATTTT. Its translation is CATRQAGGSGNTIYF.

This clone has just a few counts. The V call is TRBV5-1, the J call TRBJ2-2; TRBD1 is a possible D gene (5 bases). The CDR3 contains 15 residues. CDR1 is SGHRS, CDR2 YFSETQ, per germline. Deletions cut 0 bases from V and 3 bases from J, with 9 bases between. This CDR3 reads CASSLGRVDTGELFF. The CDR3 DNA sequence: TGCGCCAGCAGCTTGGGCAGGGTAGACACCGGGGAGCTGTTTTTT.

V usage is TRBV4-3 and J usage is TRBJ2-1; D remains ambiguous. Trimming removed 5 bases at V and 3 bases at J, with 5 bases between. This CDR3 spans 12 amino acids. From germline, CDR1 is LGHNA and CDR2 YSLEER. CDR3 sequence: CASSVRYNEQFF. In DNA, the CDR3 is TGCGCCAGCAGCGTTCGCTACAATGAGCAGTTCTTC.

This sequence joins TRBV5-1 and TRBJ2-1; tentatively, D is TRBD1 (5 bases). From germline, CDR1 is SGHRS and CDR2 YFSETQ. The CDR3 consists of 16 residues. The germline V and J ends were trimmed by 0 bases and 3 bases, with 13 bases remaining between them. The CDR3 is CASSLGIGAIYNEQFF. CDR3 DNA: TGCGCCAGCAGCTTGGGTATAGGGGCAATCTACAATGAGCAGTTCTTC. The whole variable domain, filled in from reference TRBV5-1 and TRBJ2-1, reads KAGVTQTPRYLIKTRGQQVTLSCSPISGHRSVSWYQQTPGQGLQFLFEYFSETQRNKGNFPGRFSGRQFSNSRSEMNVSTLELGDSALYLCASSLGIGAIYNEQFFGPGTRLTVL.

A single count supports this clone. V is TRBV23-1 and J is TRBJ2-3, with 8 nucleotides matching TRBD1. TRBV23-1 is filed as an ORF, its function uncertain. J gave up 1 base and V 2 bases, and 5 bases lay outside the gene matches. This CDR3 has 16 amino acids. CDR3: CASSQLGQECTDTQYF. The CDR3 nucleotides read TGCGCCAGCAGTCAACTGGGACAGGAGTGCACAGATACGCAGTATTTT.